A single sample gave rise to the 31 T cell receptor beta chains below, sequenced in a study of monozygotic twins with inflammatory bowel disease. TCRdb re-called the 5' RACE reads and shows each CDR3 protein once, DNA omitted. The table lists 200,000 to 250,000 distinct CDR3 sequences. Specimen: blood. The source of these receptors is a human donor with ulcerative colitis or Crohn's disease, or a healthy co-twin of an affected twin (not recorded which).

The chain recombines TRBV7-2 with TRBJ2-1; lacking DNA, the TRBD1 call made by TCRdb goes unchecked. Germline CDR1 reads SGHTA; CDR2 reads FQGNSA. CDR3 length: 14 amino acids. The CDR3 loop is CASSSTPHGDEQFF.

This chain joins TRBV20-1 and TRBJ2-7. Germline CDR1 reads DFQATT; CDR2 reads SNEGSKA (reference sequence). This CDR3 is 12 amino acids long. The CDR3 reads CSATEESYEQYF.

The chain joins TRBV12-3 or TRBV12-4 to TRBJ2-2. The CDR3 contains 13 residues. CDR3: CASSLDYPGELFF.

The chain uses TRBV7-9 and TRBJ1-1. This CDR3 has 12 amino acids. The germline gives CDR1 SEHNR, CDR2 FQNEAQ (reference sequence). The CDR3 region is CASSLEGRRAFF.

The chain links TRBV12-3 or TRBV12-4 to TRBJ1-1; TCRdb lists TRBD1, though no DNA is available to test this call. CDR3 size: 16 residues. The CDR3 sequence: CASSRDIPVGNTEAFF.

CDR3 sequence reads: CSARGQGVGNQPQHF. The J gene is TRBJ1-5, the V gene TRBV20-1; TCRdb calls TRBD1, which cannot be checked without DNA. CDR1 is DFQATT, CDR2 SNEGSKA, per germline (reference sequence). The CDR3 runs 15 residues.

The chain carries TRBV10-3 and TRBJ1-2. The CDR3 extends over 13 amino acids. Germline CDR1 and CDR2: ENHRY and SYGVKD. CDR3 residues: CAISERQDGGHTF.

The chain joins TRBV7-2 to TRBJ1-2; TCRdb indicates TRBD1, and absent DNA this call remains unverified. This CDR3 is 16 amino acids long. Germline CDR1 reads SGHTA; CDR2 reads FQGNSA. The CDR3 reads CASSGPSDRGNYGYTF.

CDR3 region: CASSPGTLVGWTEAFF. V and J are TRBV5-1 and TRBJ1-1; TCRdb's D call of TRBD1 is untestable without DNA. The germline gives CDR1 SGHRS, CDR2 YFSETQ. The CDR3 spans 16 residues.

The genes are TRBV7-9 and TRBJ1-5. The CDR3 runs to 14 residues. Per the germline V gene, CDR1 is SEHNR and CDR2 is FQNEAQ (reference sequence). CDR3 region: CASSQGRLGQPQHF.

V is TRBV5-4 and J is TRBJ2-7; TCRdb returns TRBD1, unconfirmable since there is no DNA. Germline lookup yields CDR1 SGHNT and CDR2 YYREEE (reference sequence). The CDR3 runs 11 residues. This chain's CDR3 is CASSGGNEQYF. The whole variable domain, remainder taken from reference TRBV5-4 and TRBJ2-7, is ETGVTQSPTHLIKTRGQQVTLRCSSQSGHNTVSWYQQALGQGPQFIFQYYREEENGRGNFPPRFSGLQFPNYSSELNVNALELDDSALYLCASSGGNEQYFGPGTRLTVT.

This sequence joins TRBV20-1 and TRBJ1-2; TCRdb's assignment of TRBD1 cannot be checked, as there is no DNA. The CDR3 spans 12 residues. Germline V CDR1 and CDR2: DFQATT, SNEGSKA (reference sequence). CDR3 residues: CSASRDNYGYTF.

The CDR3 is CASSSLGTPYEQYF. This chain links TRBV7-9 with TRBJ2-7. The CDR3 covers 14 residues. Germline CDR1 and CDR2: SEHNR and FQNEAQ (reference sequence).

The J gene is TRBJ1-1, the V gene TRBV7-8; TCRdb's D call of TRBD1 is untestable without DNA. The CDR3 covers 15 residues. CDR1 is SGHVS, CDR2 FQNEAQ, per germline. CDR3 amino acids: CASSPTVGNDTEAFF.

This sequence joins TRBV5-1 and TRBJ2-4; TCRdb's D call of TRBD1 is untestable without DNA. This CDR3 has 14 residues. Germline V gene lookup returns CDR1 SGHRS and CDR2 YFSETQ. The chain's CDR3 is CASSTAGAANIQYF.

This chain links TRBV20-1 with TRBJ2-7; with no DNA, the TCRdb D assignment of TRBD2 cannot be verified. The CDR3 sequence is 14 residues long. Germline CDR1 DFQATT, CDR2 SNEGSKA (reference sequence). CDR3 region: CSARDTGGIYEQYF.

The chain joins TRBV5-6 to TRBJ2-3; absent DNA, TCRdb's TRBD1 call cannot be checked. CDR1 is SGHDT, CDR2 YYEEEE, per germline. The CDR3 totals 14 residues. The CDR3 loop is CASSLAGQGDTQYF.

CDR3 residues: CSARVWGGVDGYTF. This chain connects TRBV20-1 to TRBJ1-2; with no DNA, the TCRdb D assignment of TRBD1 cannot be verified. Germline V lookup: CDR1 DFQATT, CDR2 SNEGSKA (reference sequence). This CDR3 spans 14 amino acids.

V is TRBV20-1 and J is TRBJ2-5; the D call of TRBD2 rests on TCRdb alone, since no DNA is present to check it. CDR1 DFQATT and CDR2 SNEGSKA come from the germline V gene (reference sequence). The CDR3 spans 14 residues. CDR3: CSAPPERGSKTQYF.

J is TRBJ2-5 and V is TRBV12-3 or TRBV12-4; the D call from TCRdb, TRBD1, cannot be confirmed without DNA. The CDR3 consists of 14 residues. The CDR3 region is CASSLSGAEETQYF.

The CDR3 sequence: CASSWDRGGSNTEAFF. V gene TRBV7-6 combines with J gene TRBJ1-1; the D gene TCRdb calls, TRBD1, cannot be checked with no DNA. Germline V gene sequence: CDR1 SGHVS, CDR2 FNYEAQ. The CDR3 extends over 16 amino acids.

The rearrangement joins TRBV3-1 to TRBJ1-2; TCRdb gives TRBD1 as the D gene, but with no DNA this cannot be confirmed. CDR1 and CDR2 from the germline V gene are LGHDT and YNNKEL (reference sequence). CDR3 size: 17 residues. CDR3 residues: CASSPLRGPRRNYGYTF.

The V and J genes are TRBV20-1 and TRBJ2-5; the TCRdb D gene call, TRBD1, has no DNA to confirm it. The CDR3 is 15 residues long. Germline V lookup: CDR1 DFQATT, CDR2 SNEGSKA (reference sequence). This CDR3 reads CSARDRGPTLETQYF.

The V gene is TRBV20-1, the J gene TRBJ2-5; TCRdb selects TRBD1, and the lack of DNA leaves this call unchecked. CDR3 size: 14 residues. Germline V gives CDR1 DFQATT, CDR2 SNEGSKA (reference sequence). The CDR3: CSAIAQGGIKTQYF.

The chain uses TRBV12-3 or TRBV12-4 and TRBJ1-2; absent DNA, TCRdb's TRBD1 call cannot be checked. This CDR3 region has 16 residues. The CDR3 is CASSLLKLTDLYGYTF.

The V and J genes are TRBV19 and TRBJ1-2. The germline CDR1 and CDR2 sequences are LNHDA and SQIVND (reference sequence). The CDR3 is made up of 18 amino acids. The CDR3 sequence: CASRPRTWADLTNYGYTF.

CDR3 in amino acids: CASNTPSRGSQETQYF. V gene TRBV3-1 combines with J gene TRBJ2-5; TCRdb gives TRBD2 as the D gene, but with no DNA this cannot be confirmed. In germline, CDR1 is LGHDT, CDR2 YNNKEL (reference sequence). The CDR3 runs to 16 residues.

This chain uses TRBV6-6 with TRBJ2-7; there is no DNA to check the TCRdb D call of TRBD1. Germline loops: CDR1 MNHNY, CDR2 SVGAGI (reference sequence). The CDR3 has 12 amino acids. The chain's CDR3 is CASFQGAYEQYF.

This sequence joins TRBV5-1 and TRBJ1-1; absent DNA, TCRdb's TRBD1 call cannot be checked. The CDR3 spans 18 residues. Germline loops: CDR1 SGHRS, CDR2 YFSETQ. The CDR3 is CASSLSARTGGMNTEAFF.

J is TRBJ2-3 and V is TRBV6-5; TCRdb outputs TRBD1, but without DNA this stays unchecked. CDR1 and CDR2 from the germline V gene are MNHEY and SVGAGI. CDR3 size: 16 residues. Here the CDR3 reads CASSYLGGGSPDTQYF.

This chain connects TRBV20-1 to TRBJ1-6; absent DNA, TCRdb's TRBD1 call cannot be checked. In germline, CDR1 is DFQATT, CDR2 SNEGSKA (reference sequence). The length of the CDR3 is 14 residues. The CDR3 reads CSATIGTANSPLHF.